These T cell receptor beta chains were read from a single sample in a study of human T cells and chemical hapten exposure. TCRdb processed the RACE reads anew with MiXCR; each CDR3 protein has one entry. The sample includes tens of thousands of distinct CDR3 sequences, about 15% of them seen just once. Sequences were derived from whole blood, sampled in connection with sensitization to the hapten diphenylcyclopropenone (DPC). These receptors originate from a woman between 50 and 59 years old with alopecia areata. Some clones in this sample may be carry-over from other donors' samples. The CDR3 runs from the conserved cysteine through the conserved F or W. A D gene is named only where the DNA matches it firmly. Expanded clones get a size class; other rows say once, few or many, or leave the size out.

V: TRBV4-3; size: -; length: 18; D: TRBD2; J: TRBJ2-1; CDR3: CASSQDIGAGGNYNEQFF; DNA: TGCGCCAGCAGCCAAGATATCGGAGCGGGAGGGAATTACAATGAGCAGTTCTTC
V: TRBV2; size: -; length: 14; D: TRBD1; J: TRBJ1-1; CDR3: CASSSQTGDSEAFF; DNA: TGTGCCAGCAGTTCACAAACAGGGGACAGCGAAGCTTTCTTT
V: TRBV7-6; size: -; length: 17; D: TRBD1; J: TRBJ1-3; CDR3: CASSFPGQGAAGNTIYF; DNA: TGTGCCAGCAGCTTCCCGGGACAGGGGGCAGCTGGAAACACCATATATTTT
V: TRBV11-2; size: -; length: 14; D: -; J: TRBJ2-5; CDR3: CASSLASRRETQYF; DNA: TGTGCCAGCAGCTTAGCAAGCAGGAGGGAGACCCAGTACTTC
V: TRBV11-2; size: -; length: 15; D: -; J: TRBJ1-5; CDR3: CASSRDDRNNQPQHF; DNA: TGTGCCAGCAGCCGAGACGACAGAAATAATCAGCCCCAGCATTTT
V: TRBV20-1; size: -; length: 11; D: TRBD1; J: TRBJ2-1; CDR3: CSAYQGAEQFF; DNA: TGCAGTGCATATCAGGGGGCTGAGCAGTTCTTC
V: TRBV9; size: -; length: 13; D: -; J: TRBJ2-3; CDR3: CASSIGWADTQYF; DNA: TGTGCCAGCAGCATTGGATGGGCAGATACGCAGTATTTT
V: TRBV28; size: few; length: 14; D: -; J: TRBJ1-2; CDR3: CASSPQLLIYGYTF; DNA: TGTGCCAGCAGTCCACAACTCCTCATCTATGGCTACACCTTC
V: TRBV12-3/TRBV12-4; size: few; length: 12; D: -; J: TRBJ1-5; CDR3: CASSPGLQPQHF; DNA: TGTGCCAGCAGCCCGGGACTTCAGCCCCAGCATTTT
V: TRBV28; size: few; length: 17; D: -; J: TRBJ2-1; CDR3: CASSPAGAALSYNEQFF; DNA: TGTGCCAGCAGTCCCGCAGGCGCGGCCCTCTCCTACAATGAGCAGTTCTTC
V: TRBV28; size: -; length: 14; D: -; J: TRBJ2-1; CDR3: CASSGHNSYNEQFF; DNA: TGTGCCAGCTCAGGGCATAACTCCTACAATGAGCAGTTCTTC
V: TRBV28; size: few; length: 13; D: -; J: TRBJ2-1; CDR3: CASSGVMLNEQFF; DNA: TGTGCCAGCAGTGGGGTAATGTTGAATGAGCAGTTCTTC
V: TRBV27; size: many; length: 13; D: TRBD1; J: TRBJ1-3; CDR3: CASRGQGADTIYF; DNA: TGTGCCAGCAGAGGACAGGGGGCAGACACCATATATTTT
V: TRBV4-1; size: many; length: 15; D: TRBD1; J: TRBJ2-7; CDR3: CASSHGQGPSYEQYF; DNA: TGCGCCAGCAGCCACGGACAGGGACCGTCCTACGAGCAGTACTTC
V: TRBV7-9; size: -; length: 17; D: TRBD2; J: TRBJ2-5; CDR3: CASSSASGAGELETQYF; DNA: TGTGCCAGCAGTTCAGCTTCGGGCGCGGGAGAGTTGGAGACCCAGTACTTC
V: TRBV6-4; size: -; length: 14; D: -; J: TRBJ2-1; CDR3: CASSDTSADNEQFF; DNA: TGTGCCAGCAGTGACACCAGCGCAGACAATGAGCAGTTCTTC
V: TRBV5-1; size: few; length: 10; D: -; J: TRBJ2-7; CDR3: CASSSGLQSF; DNA: TGCGCCAGCAGCTCCGGACTCCAAAGCTTC
V: TRBV6-2/TRBV6-3; size: -; length: 15; D: -; J: TRBJ2-6; CDR3: CASIPEGTGANVLTF; DNA: TGTGCCAGCATTCCCGAGGGAACTGGGGCCAACGTCCTGACTTTC
V: TRBV5-1; size: -; length: 15; D: TRBD2; J: TRBJ2-7; CDR3: CASSFSSGSASEQYF; DNA: TGCGCCAGCAGCTTTTCTAGCGGGAGCGCGAGCGAGCAGTACTTC
V: TRBV20-1; size: -; length: 15; D: TRBD2; J: TRBJ2-2; CDR3: CSAPDGGGRTGELFF; DNA: TGCAGTGCCCCAGATGGAGGCGGGAGGACCGGGGAGCTGTTTTTT
V: TRBV7-2; size: -; length: 16; D: TRBD1; J: TRBJ2-5; CDR3: CASTQAPRTGQETQYF; DNA: TGTGCCAGCACCCAAGCCCCCAGGACAGGGCAAGAGACCCAGTACTTC
V: TRBV3-1; size: -; length: 13; D: -; J: TRBJ1-2; CDR3: CASSQGGVYGYTF; DNA: TGTGCCAGCAGCCAAGGAGGGGTGTATGGCTACACCTTC
V: TRBV11-3; size: -; length: 14; D: TRBD2; J: TRBJ2-7; CDR3: CASSFSGTNYEQYF; DNA: TGTGCCAGCAGCTTCAGCGGGACCAACTACGAGCAGTACTTC
V: TRBV20-1; size: many; length: 11; D: -; J: TRBJ2-1; CDR3: CSARGGYEQFF; DNA: TGCAGTGCTAGAGGGGGCTATGAGCAGTTCTTC
V: TRBV29-1; size: -; length: 11; D: -; J: TRBJ1-1; CDR3: CSGASNTEAFF; DNA: TGCAGCGGAGCCTCGAACACTGAAGCTTTCTTT
V: TRBV28; size: few; length: 15; D: -; J: TRBJ2-6; CDR3: CASSPPGAITNVLTF; DNA: TGTGCCAGCAGTCCCCCCGGGGCGATAACCAACGTCCTGACTTTC
V: TRBV28; size: -; length: 16; D: TRBD2; J: TRBJ2-3; CDR3: CASSLAGAELTDTQYF; DNA: TGTGCCAGCAGTTTAGCGGGAGCCGAGTTGACAGATACGCAGTATTTT
V: TRBV3-1; size: -; length: 16; D: -; J: TRBJ2-5; CDR3: CASSHISPRVQETQYF; DNA: TGTGCCAGCAGCCACATCTCCCCCCGCGTCCAAGAGACCCAGTACTTC
V: TRBV4-3; size: -; length: 14; D: -; J: TRBJ2-5; CDR3: CASSFQTEQETQYF; DNA: TGCGCCAGCAGCTTCCAAACAGAACAAGAGACCCAGTACTTC
V: TRBV2; size: many; length: 16; D: TRBD1; J: TRBJ2-1; CDR3: CASSGTGFSVYNEQFF; DNA: TGTGCCAGCAGTGGGACAGGGTTTAGCGTATACAATGAGCAGTTCTTC
V: TRBV6-6; size: many; length: 14; D: -; J: TRBJ2-5; CDR3: CASSYLRAQETQYF; DNA: TGTGCCAGCAGTTACCTCAGGGCACAAGAGACCCAGTACTTC
V: TRBV27; size: many; length: 15; D: TRBD1; J: TRBJ1-2; CDR3: CASSSLRGQGHGYTF; DNA: TGTGCCAGCAGTTCCCTACGAGGACAGGGTCATGGCTACACCTTC
V: TRBV7-9; size: -; length: 14; D: TRBD2; J: TRBJ2-3; CDR3: CASDPGLVTDTQYF; DNA: TGTGCCAGTGATCCGGGACTAGTAACAGATACGCAGTATTTT
V: TRBV7-9; size: many; length: 14; D: -; J: TRBJ1-4; CDR3: CASSPPVEFEKLFF; DNA: TGTGCCAGCAGCCCCCCTGTAGAGTTTGAAAAACTGTTTTTT
V: TRBV18; size: -; length: 16; D: -; J: TRBJ1-1; CDR3: CASSPPQGSSPREAFF; DNA: TGTGCCAGCTCACCACCCCAGGGGTCCTCCCCCCGTGAAGCTTTCTTT
V: TRBV12-5; size: few; length: 21; D: TRBD2; J: TRBJ2-4; CDR3: CASGLVPLNLWSGGTKNIQYF; DNA: TGTGCTAGTGGTTTGGTACCCCTCAACTTGTGGAGCGGGGGTACCAAAAACATTCAGTACTTC
V: TRBV6-5; size: -; length: 18; D: -; J: TRBJ2-6; CDR3: CASSFSRTGRSGANVLTF; DNA: TGTGCCAGCAGTTTCTCGAGAACAGGCCGCTCTGGGGCCAATGTCCTGACTTTC
V: TRBV6-2/TRBV6-3; size: -; length: 15; D: TRBD1; J: TRBJ1-5; CDR3: CASTVRGQGGQPQHF; DNA: TGTGCCAGCACCGTACGCGGACAGGGGGGTCAGCCCCAGCATTTT
V: TRBV9; size: -; length: 13; D: TRBD1; J: TRBJ2-7; CDR3: CASSVATGREQYF; DNA: TGTGCCAGCAGCGTAGCGACAGGGCGCGAGCAGTACTTC
V: TRBV2; size: few; length: 13; D: -; J: TRBJ1-1; CDR3: CASSEQGVTEAFF; DNA: TGTGCCAGCAGTGAACAAGGGGTCACTGAAGCTTTCTTT
V: TRBV9; size: few; length: 11; D: -; J: TRBJ2-2; CDR3: CASNLAGELFF; DNA: TGTGCCAGCAATTTAGCCGGGGAGCTGTTTTTT
V: TRBV20-1; size: few; length: 12; D: -; J: TRBJ1-5; CDR3: CSARQGFQPQHF; DNA: TGCAGTGCTAGACAGGGATTTCAGCCCCAGCATTTT
V: TRBV5-1; size: -; length: 14; D: TRBD1; J: TRBJ1-1; CDR3: CASSPTGVVTEAFF; DNA: TGCGCCAGCAGCCCGACAGGGGTTGTCACTGAAGCTTTCTTT
V: TRBV19; size: few; length: 12; D: -; J: TRBJ1-5; CDR3: CASNDSNQPQHF; DNA: TGTGCCAGCAACGACAGCAATCAGCCCCAGCATTTT
V: TRBV7-9; size: few; length: 14; D: TRBD2; J: TRBJ2-1; CDR3: CASRSGLADNEQFF; DNA: TGTGCCAGCAGGTCGGGACTAGCGGACAATGAGCAGTTCTTC
V: TRBV11-3; size: -; length: 13; D: -; J: TRBJ1-1; CDR3: CASSPHSVVTAFF; DNA: TGTGCCAGCAGCCCCCATTCGGTGGTCACAGCTTTCTTT
V: TRBV9; size: -; length: 13; D: -; J: TRBJ1-4; CDR3: CASSAQGGEKLFF; DNA: TGTGCCAGCAGCGCTCAGGGAGGTGAAAAACTGTTTTTT
V: TRBV7-9; size: -; length: 13; D: -; J: TRBJ2-3; CDR3: CASTKGGTDTQYF; DNA: TGTGCCAGCACCAAAGGGGGCACAGATACGCAGTATTTT
V: TRBV7-2; size: -; length: 12; D: -; J: TRBJ2-1; CDR3: CASSPQGNEQFF; DNA: TGTGCCAGCAGCCCTCAGGGCAATGAGCAGTTCTTC
V: TRBV4-2; size: -; length: 17; D: TRBD2; J: TRBJ2-3; CDR3: CASSQRLAGEATDTQYF; DNA: TGTGCCAGCAGCCAACGCTTAGCGGGAGAGGCGACAGATACGCAGTATTTT
V: TRBV18; size: few; length: 15; D: -; J: TRBJ1-5; CDR3: CASSPGSNSNQPQHF; DNA: TGTGCCAGCTCACCGGGATCTAATAGCAATCAGCCCCAGCATTTT
V: TRBV20-1; size: -; length: 11; D: -; J: TRBJ2-1; CDR3: CSARRNNEQFF; DNA: TGCAGTGCTAGGCGGAACAATGAGCAGTTCTTC
V: TRBV19; size: few; length: 13; D: -; J: TRBJ2-1; CDR3: CASSIASPNEQFF; DNA: TGTGCCAGTAGTATCGCTAGTCCCAATGAGCAGTTCTTC
V: TRBV7-2; size: few; length: 16; D: TRBD2; J: TRBJ2-1; CDR3: CASSSQGAGGRNEQFF; DNA: TGTGCCAGCAGCTCCCAAGGAGCGGGAGGTCGCAATGAGCAGTTCTTC
V: TRBV7-7; size: -; length: 13; D: -; J: TRBJ2-3; CDR3: CASSARTDSAQYF; DNA: TGTGCCAGCAGCGCACGGACGGACTCAGCGCAGTATTTT
V: TRBV7-8; size: -; length: 15; D: TRBD2; J: TRBJ2-7; CDR3: CASSLFGGTDYEQYF; DNA: TGTGCCAGCAGCTTATTCGGGGGGACTGACTACGAGCAGTACTTC
V: TRBV20-1; size: many; length: 13; D: -; J: TRBJ2-3; CDR3: CSAQDAMADTQYF; DNA: TGCAGTGCTCAGGATGCGATGGCAGATACGCAGTATTTT
V: TRBV5-1; size: -; length: 15; D: TRBD2; J: TRBJ2-7; CDR3: CASSEGLAGVYEQYF; DNA: TGCGCCAGCAGCGAGGGACTAGCGGGAGTGTACGAGCAGTACTTC
V: TRBV11-2; size: -; length: 19; D: -; J: TRBJ2-1; CDR3: CASSSTRGAPQGTYNEQFF; DNA: TGTGCCAGCAGCTCAACCCGGGGGGCCCCACAGGGGACCTACAATGAGCAGTTCTTC